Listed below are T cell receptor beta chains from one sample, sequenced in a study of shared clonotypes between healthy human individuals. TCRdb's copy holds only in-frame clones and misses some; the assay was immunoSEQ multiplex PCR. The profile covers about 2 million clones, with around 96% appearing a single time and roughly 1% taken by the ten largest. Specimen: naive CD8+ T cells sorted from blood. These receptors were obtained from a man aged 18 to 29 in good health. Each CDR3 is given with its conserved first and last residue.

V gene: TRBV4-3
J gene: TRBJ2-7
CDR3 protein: CASSQHWGETYEQYF

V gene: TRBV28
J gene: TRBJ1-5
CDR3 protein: CASSEAQLVYQPQHF

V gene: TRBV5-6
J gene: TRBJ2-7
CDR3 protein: CASSFIVFPYEQYF

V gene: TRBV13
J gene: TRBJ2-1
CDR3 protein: CASSTLAGLYNEQFF

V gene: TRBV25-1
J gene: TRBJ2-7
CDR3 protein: CATQRGGSYEQYF

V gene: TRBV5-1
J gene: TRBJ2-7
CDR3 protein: CASSGDAYYEQYF

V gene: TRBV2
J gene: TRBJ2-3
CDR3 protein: CASSEALRGGGDTDTQYF

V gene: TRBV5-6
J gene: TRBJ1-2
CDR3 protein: CASNRGESYGYTF

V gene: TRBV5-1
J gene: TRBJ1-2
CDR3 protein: CASSLAIGEDGYTF

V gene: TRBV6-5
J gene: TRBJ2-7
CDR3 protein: CASSGSYEQYF

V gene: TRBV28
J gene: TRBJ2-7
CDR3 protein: CASRSGQERFSYEQYF

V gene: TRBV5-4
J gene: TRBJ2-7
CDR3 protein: CASSLWGSYEQYF

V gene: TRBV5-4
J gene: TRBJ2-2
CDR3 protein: CASSPTSGKNTGELFF

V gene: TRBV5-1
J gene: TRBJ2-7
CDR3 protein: CASSLAFTGPNSYEQYF

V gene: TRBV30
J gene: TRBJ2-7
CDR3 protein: CAWSSHSIGYEQYF

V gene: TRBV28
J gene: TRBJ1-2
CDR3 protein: CASSFLGQGYGYTF

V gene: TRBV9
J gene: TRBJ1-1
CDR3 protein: CASSLQGANTEAFF

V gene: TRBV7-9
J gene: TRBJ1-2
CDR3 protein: CASSLDSMGVDGYTF

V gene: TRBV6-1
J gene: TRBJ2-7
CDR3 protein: CASSEGRPYEQYF

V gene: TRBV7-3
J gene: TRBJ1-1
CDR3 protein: CASSSGTAEAFF

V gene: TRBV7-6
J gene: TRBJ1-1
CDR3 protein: CASSLGTEEPSNTEAFF

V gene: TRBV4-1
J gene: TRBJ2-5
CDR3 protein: CASSQATRGGPTQYF

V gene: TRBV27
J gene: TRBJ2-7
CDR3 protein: CASSSGTGGYEQYF

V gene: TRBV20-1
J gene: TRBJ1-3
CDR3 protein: CSASEGEFQYF

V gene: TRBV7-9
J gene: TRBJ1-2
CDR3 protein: CASSFGGYTF

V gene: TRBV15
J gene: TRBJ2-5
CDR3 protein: CATSSGRGETQYF

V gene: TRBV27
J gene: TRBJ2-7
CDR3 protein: CASPTGRAGGQYF

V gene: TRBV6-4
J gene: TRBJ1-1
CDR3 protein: CASRLRGEVTEAFF